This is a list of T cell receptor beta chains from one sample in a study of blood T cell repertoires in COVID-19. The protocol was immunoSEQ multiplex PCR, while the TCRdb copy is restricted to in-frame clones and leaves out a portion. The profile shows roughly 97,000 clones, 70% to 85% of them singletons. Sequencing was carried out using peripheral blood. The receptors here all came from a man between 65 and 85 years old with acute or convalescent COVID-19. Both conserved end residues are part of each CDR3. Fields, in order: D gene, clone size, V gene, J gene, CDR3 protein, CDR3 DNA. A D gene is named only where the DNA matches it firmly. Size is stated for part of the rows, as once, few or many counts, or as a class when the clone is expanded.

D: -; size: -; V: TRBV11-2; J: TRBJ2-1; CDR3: CASSLSGNYNEQFF; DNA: TGTGCCAGCAGCTTATCGGGAAACTACAATGAGCAGTTCTTC
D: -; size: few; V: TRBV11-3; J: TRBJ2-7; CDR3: CASSLGPRAEQYF; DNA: TGTGCCAGCAGCTTAGGCCCCAGGGCCGAGCAGTACTTC
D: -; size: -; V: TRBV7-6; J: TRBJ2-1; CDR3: CASSLGGAGAYNEQFF; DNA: TGTGCCAGCAGCTTAGGGGGGGCGGGAGCCTACAATGAGCAGTTCTTC
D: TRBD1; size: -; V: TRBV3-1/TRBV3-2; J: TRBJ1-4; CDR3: CASSQGQGFEDEKLFF; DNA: TGTGCCAGCAGCCAAGGACAGGGGTTTGAAGATGAAAAACTGTTTTTT
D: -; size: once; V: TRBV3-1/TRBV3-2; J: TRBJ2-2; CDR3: CASSHRGGGELFF; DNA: TGTGCCAGCAGCCACCGCGGAGGAGGGGAGCTGTTTTTT
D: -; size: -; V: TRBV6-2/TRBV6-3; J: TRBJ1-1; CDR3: CASSYNRRNTEAFF; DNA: TGTGCCAGCAGTTACAACAGGAGGAACACTGAAGCTTTCTTT
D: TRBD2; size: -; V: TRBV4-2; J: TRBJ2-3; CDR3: CASSQETGTSGGASTDTQYF; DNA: TGTGCCAGCAGCCAGGAAACCGGGACTAGCGGAGGTGCTAGCACAGATACGCAGTATTTT
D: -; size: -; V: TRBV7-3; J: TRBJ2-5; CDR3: CASSAQPGKQETQYF; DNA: TGTGCCAGCAGCGCTCAACCGGGAAAACAAGAGACCCAGTACTTC
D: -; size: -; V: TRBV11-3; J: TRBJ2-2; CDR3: CASSLGPTGELFF; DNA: TGTGCCAGCAGCTTAGGGCCCACGGGGGAGCTGTTTTTT
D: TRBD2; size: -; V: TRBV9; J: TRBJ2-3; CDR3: CASSVDPTSLTDTQYF; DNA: TGTGCCAGCAGCGTAGACCCGACTAGCTTAACAGATACGCAGTATTTT
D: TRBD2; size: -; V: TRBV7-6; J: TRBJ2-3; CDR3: CASSLAASGGVTDTQYF; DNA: TGTGCCAGCAGCTTAGCGGCTAGCGGGGGGGTCACAGATACGCAGTATTTT
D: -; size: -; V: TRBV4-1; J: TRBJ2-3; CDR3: CASSLTGTDTQYF; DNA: TGCGCCAGCAGCCTCACAGGGACAGATACGCAGTATTTT
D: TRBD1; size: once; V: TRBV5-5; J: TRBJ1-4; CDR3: CASSMGQALEKLFF; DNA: TGTGCCAGCAGCATGGGACAGGCGCTAGAAAAACTGTTTTTT
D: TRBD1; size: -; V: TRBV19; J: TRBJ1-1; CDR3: CASSEKGANEAFF; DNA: TGTGCCAGTAGTGAGAAGGGGGCGAATGAAGCTTTCTTT
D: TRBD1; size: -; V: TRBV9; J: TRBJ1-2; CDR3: CASSVAGQGANGYTF; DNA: TGTGCCAGCAGCGTAGCGGGACAGGGGGCTAATGGCTACACCTTC
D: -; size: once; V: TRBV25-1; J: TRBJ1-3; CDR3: CASSESPYSTASGNTIYF; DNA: TGTGCCAGCAGTGAATCTCCCTACTCGACAGCCTCTGGAAACACCATATATTTT
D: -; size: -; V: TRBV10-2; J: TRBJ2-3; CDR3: CASIPTQSTDTQYF; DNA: TGCGCCAGCATACCGACTCAGAGCACAGATACGCAGTATTTT
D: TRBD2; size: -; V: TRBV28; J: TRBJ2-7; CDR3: CASSSIGLAGGTHEQYF; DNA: TGTGCCAGCAGCTCCATCGGACTAGCGGGAGGAACCCACGAGCAGTACTTC
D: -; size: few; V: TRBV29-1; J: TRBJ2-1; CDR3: CSVSIGGTQFF; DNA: TGCAGCGTTAGTATCGGTGGTACTCAGTTCTTC
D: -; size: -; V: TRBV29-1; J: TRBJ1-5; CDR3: CSVEVGGDQPQHF; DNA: TGCAGCGTTGAAGTAGGGGGAGATCAGCCCCAGCATTTT
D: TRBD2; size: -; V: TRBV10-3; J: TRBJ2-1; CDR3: CASIRGGYNEQFF; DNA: TGTGCCTCCATTCGGGGGGGGTACAATGAGCAGTTCTTC
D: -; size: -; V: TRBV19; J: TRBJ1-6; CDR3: CASSISLEYNSPLHF; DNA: TGTGCCAGTAGTATAAGCTTGGAGTATAATTCACCCCTCCACTTT
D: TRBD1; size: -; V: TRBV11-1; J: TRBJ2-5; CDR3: CASSLASKQTGGTQYF; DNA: TGTGCCAGCAGCTTAGCAAGTAAACAGACAGGGGGTACCCAGTACTTC
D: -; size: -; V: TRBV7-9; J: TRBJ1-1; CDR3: CASSSPYDTEAFF; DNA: TGTGCCAGCAGCTCCCCGTATGACACTGAAGCTTTCTTT
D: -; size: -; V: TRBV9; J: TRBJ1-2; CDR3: CASSVDWGRGYGYTF; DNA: TGTGCCAGCAGCGTAGATTGGGGGCGCGGGTATGGCTACACCTTC
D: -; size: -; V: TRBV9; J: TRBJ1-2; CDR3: CASSVADGQGSGKIYGYTF; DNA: TGTGCCAGCAGCGTAGCTGACGGGCAGGGGAGCGGTAAGATTTATGGCTACACCTTC
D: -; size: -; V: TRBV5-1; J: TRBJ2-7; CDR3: CASSLTVTGTSLYEQYF; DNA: TGCGCCAGCAGCTTAACCGTAACCGGGACAAGCTTATACGAGCAGTACTTC
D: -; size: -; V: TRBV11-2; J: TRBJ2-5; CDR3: CASRKTQTRRVQETQYF; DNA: TGTGCCAGCAGAAAGACGCAGACCCGCAGGGTACAAGAGACCCAGTACTTC
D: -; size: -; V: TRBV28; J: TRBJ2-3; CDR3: CASFSRGGATDTQYF; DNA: TGTGCCAGCTTTTCTAGAGGCGGGGCCACAGATACGCAGTATTTT
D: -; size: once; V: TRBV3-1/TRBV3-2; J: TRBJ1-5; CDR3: CASSQGVGGSNQPQHF; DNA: TGTGCCAGCAGCCAAGGGGTCGGGGGTAGCAATCAGCCCCAGCATTTT
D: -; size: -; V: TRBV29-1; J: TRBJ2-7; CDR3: CSVEGGQDNYEQYF; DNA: TGCAGCGTTGAAGGGGGGCAGGACAACTACGAGCAGTACTTC
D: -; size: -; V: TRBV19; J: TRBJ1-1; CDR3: CASTKGGVMNTEAFF; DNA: TGTGCCAGTACCAAAGGAGGGGTCATGAACACTGAAGCTTTCTTT
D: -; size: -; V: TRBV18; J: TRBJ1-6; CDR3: CASSPPGTWGYNSPLHF; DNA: TGTGCCAGCTCACCTCCTGGGACATGGGGCTATAATTCACCCCTCCACTTT
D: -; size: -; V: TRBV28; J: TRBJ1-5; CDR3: CASTGQGQPQHF; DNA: TGTGCCAGCACCGGTCAGGGTCAGCCCCAGCATTTT
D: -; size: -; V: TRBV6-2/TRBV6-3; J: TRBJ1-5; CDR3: CASSYQENVREGQPQHF; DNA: TGTGCCAGCAGTTACCAAGAAAACGTCAGGGAGGGTCAGCCCCAGCATTTT
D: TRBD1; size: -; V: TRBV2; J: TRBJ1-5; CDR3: CASSPTGVNQPQHF; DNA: TGTGCCAGCAGTCCGACAGGGGTAAATCAGCCCCAGCATTTT
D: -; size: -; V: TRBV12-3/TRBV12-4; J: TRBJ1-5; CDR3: CASRDDRVGPQHF; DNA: TGTGCCAGCAGGGATGACAGAGTCGGGCCCCAGCATTTT
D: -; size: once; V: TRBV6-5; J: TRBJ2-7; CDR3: CASRAGTQSSYEQYF; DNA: TGTGCCAGCAGGGCCGGGACACAAAGCTCCTACGAGCAGTACTTC
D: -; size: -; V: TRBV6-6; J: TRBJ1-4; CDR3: CASSSGSSNEKLFF; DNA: TGTGCCAGCAGTTCAGGAAGCAGTAATGAAAAACTGTTTTTT